A selection of T cell receptor beta chains follows, all from one sample in a study of cytomegalovirus exposure and HLA in healthy donors. The repertoire was sequenced with immunoSEQ multiplex PCR; TCRdb's copy has only in-frame clones and lacks some. Of over 150,000 clones detected, roughly 90% appear once; the ten largest clones hold about 2.2%. The sequenced material came from PBMCs. Every receptor here comes from a woman aged 18-29 years in good health and CMV-seronegative. CDR3s include the opening cysteine and the closing phenylalanine or tryptophan. The D gene is left open where the match is weak. Clone size, where shown, is once, few, many, or a class for clones that have expanded.

v_call	cdr3_length	j_call	clone_size	d_call	cdr3_aa	cdr3_nt
TRBV5-1	15	TRBJ1-5	once	NA	CASSLSGNSNQPQHF	TGCGCCAGCAGCTTATCCGGGAATAGCAATCAGCCCCAGCATTTT
TRBV7-6	15	TRBJ2-7	NA	TRBD2	CASSPISGGPYEQYF	TGTGCCAGCAGCCCGATTAGCGGGGGGCCCTACGAGCAGTACTTC
TRBV4-1	15	TRBJ2-5	NA	NA	CASSQVRGAVETQYF	TGCGCCAGCAGCCAAGTACGGGGGGCCGTTGAGACCCAGTACTTC
TRBV10-2	14	TRBJ1-1	NA	TRBD1	CASSGQGATTEAFF	TGCGCCAGCAGCGGACAGGGGGCTACCACTGAAGCTTTCTTT
TRBV6-1	14	TRBJ1-4	NA	NA	CASREGSDNEKLFF	TGTGCCAGCCGTGAAGGCAGCGATAACGAAAAACTGTTTTTT
TRBV19	18	TRBJ2-7	NA	TRBD2	CASSPRASGQGWAYEQYF	TGTGCCAGTAGTCCCCGGGCTAGCGGACAAGGATGGGCATACGAGCAGTACTTC
TRBV6-6	15	TRBJ1-5	NA	TRBD1	CASSYSGEQGPPQHF	TGTGCCAGCAGTTACTCGGGGGAACAGGGGCCGCCCCAGCATTTT
TRBV27	15	TRBJ2-7	NA	TRBD1	CASSLQGASSYEQYF	TGTGCCAGCAGTCTTCAGGGGGCCTCCTCCTACGAGCAGTACTTC
TRBV7-2	16	TRBJ2-5	NA	TRBD1	CASSLTGVPGRETQYF	TGTGCCAGCAGCTTAACAGGGGTACCAGGACGAGAGACCCAGTACTTC
TRBV2	12	TRBJ2-3	NA	NA	CASSTSTDTQYF	TGTGCCAGCAGCACTTCCACAGATACGCAGTATTTT
TRBV19	17	TRBJ2-7	NA	NA	CASSIWGTPRQVNEQYF	TGTGCCAGTAGTATATGGGGGACCCCACGACAGGTTAACGAGCAGTACTTC
TRBV25-1	14	TRBJ1-2	NA	TRBD1	CASRGTVPNYGYTF	TGTGCCAGCAGGGGGACAGTACCAAATTATGGCTACACCTTC
TRBV11-2	15	TRBJ2-7	NA	NA	CASSLERGGTYEQYF	TGTGCCAGCAGCTTAGAACGAGGGGGAACCTACGAGCAGTACTTC
TRBV4-3	14	TRBJ2-1	NA	TRBD2	CASSQGLREWGKFF	TGCGCCAGCAGCCAAGGGCTGCGGGAGTGGGGGAAGTTCTTC
TRBV14	13	TRBJ1-2	NA	NA	CASSQQAVYGYTF	TGTGCCAGCAGCCAACAGGCCGTCTATGGCTACACCTTC
TRBV4-1	14	TRBJ1-2	NA	NA	CASSQDTGGYGYTF	TGCGCCAGCAGCCAAGATACTGGAGGATATGGCTACACCTTC
TRBV6-5	16	TRBJ1-6	NA	TRBD1	CASSYSGDSPITPLHF	TGTGCCAGCAGTTACTCTGGGGACAGCCCCATTACACCCCTCCACTTT
TRBV7-2	15	TRBJ1-1	few	NA	CASSLVNRKNTEAFF	TGTGCCAGCAGCTTAGTGAACAGAAAGAACACTGAAGCTTTCTTT
TRBV2	13	TRBJ2-3	NA	TRBD1	CATLDRGPDTQYF	TGTGCCACCCTGGACAGGGGGCCAGATACGCAGTATTTT
TRBV30	14	TRBJ1-4	NA	NA	CAWSIPREGEKLFF	TGTGCCTGGAGTATACCGAGGGAAGGTGAAAAACTGTTTTTT
TRBV29-1	12	TRBJ2-5	once	TRBD1	CSVDRGRETQYF	TGCAGCGTCGACAGGGGGCGGGAGACCCAGTACTTC
TRBV6-5	14	TRBJ1-1	NA	TRBD1	CASRFNRGMNEAFF	TGTGCCAGCAGGTTTAACAGGGGAATGAATGAAGCTTTCTTT
TRBV27	16	TRBJ2-7	NA	TRBD2	CASSQVGGGRHYEQYF	TGTGCCAGCAGCCAAGTTGGGGGAGGGAGACACTACGAGCAGTACTTC
TRBV18	15	TRBJ2-3	NA	TRBD2	CASSPTSGEADTQYF	TGTGCCAGCTCACCCACTAGCGGGGAAGCAGATACGCAGTATTTT
TRBV10-3	16	TRBJ2-7	few	TRBD1	CAIRSPGTGSSYEQYF	TGTGCCATCAGAAGTCCCGGGACAGGGAGCTCCTACGAGCAGTACTTC
TRBV14	14	TRBJ1-2	NA	NA	CASSQEKTSYGYTF	TGTGCCAGCAGCCAAGAGAAGACTTCCTATGGCTACACCTTC
TRBV2	17	TRBJ1-5	NA	NA	CASKSVWQGPFDQPQHF	TGTGCCAGCAAGTCGGTTTGGCAGGGGCCCTTCGATCAGCCCCAGCATTTT
TRBV14	14	TRBJ2-3	NA	TRBD1	CASSGTGGSDTQYF	TGTGCCAGCAGCGGGACAGGGGGCTCAGATACGCAGTATTTT
TRBV30	13	TRBJ1-1	NA	NA	CAWRAASTIEAFF	TGTGCCTGGAGAGCGGCCTCGACTATCGAAGCTTTCTTT
TRBV5-1	18	TRBJ2-3	NA	TRBD2	CASSLIGGVRSGTDTQYF	TGCGCCAGCAGCTTGATCGGGGGGGTAAGATCAGGCACAGATACGCAGTATTTT
TRBV6-5	12	TRBJ2-3	NA	NA	CATTAATDTQYF	TGTGCCACCACCGCGGCGACAGATACGCAGTATTTT
TRBV7-9	15	TRBJ2-7	NA	TRBD1	CASSPGQGAGDEQYF	TGTGCCAGCAGCCCAGGACAGGGGGCTGGGGACGAGCAGTACTTC
TRBV18	15	TRBJ2-6	once	NA	CASAGTQTGANVLTF	TGTGCCAGCGCAGGAACCCAAACTGGGGCCAACGTCCTGACTTTC
TRBV29-1	11	TRBJ2-7	NA	NA	CSVDSSYEQYF	TGCAGCGTTGACAGCTCCTACGAGCAGTACTTC
TRBV27	16	TRBJ1-5	NA	TRBD1	CASWGRPGQGNQPQHF	TGTGCCAGCTGGGGGAGACCGGGACAGGGAAATCAGCCCCAGCATTTT
TRBV29-1	13	TRBJ1-2	NA	TRBD1	CSARTGLDYGYTF	TGCAGCGCGCGGACAGGGTTAGACTATGGCTACACCTTC
TRBV15	15	TRBJ1-5	NA	NA	CATSRGHNSNQPQHF	TGTGCCACCAGCAGAGGCCACAATAGCAATCAGCCCCAGCATTTT
TRBV27	14	TRBJ1-5	NA	NA	CASSLSGVGQPQHF	TGTGCCAGCAGTTTATCAGGGGTAGGTCAGCCCCAGCATTTT
TRBV4-3	15	TRBJ1-4	NA	TRBD1	CASSGQTGGGEKLFF	TGCGCCAGCAGCGGACAAACAGGGGGCGGAGAAAAACTGTTTTTT